This T cell receptor beta chain was identified in a study of early T cells in non-severe SARS-CoV-2 infection. TCRdb analysed the 5' RACE reads with MiXCR anew, one entry per CDR3 protein. The sample holds around 32,000 distinct CDR3 sequences; less than 6.5% are singletons and the top ten take more than 5%. CDR1 is SGHTA and CDR2 is FQGNSA in the germline V gene. Trimming left V 5 bases short and J 4 bases short, with 9 bases between. The CDR3 extends over 13 amino acids. This sequence originates from an adult who was a healthcare worker with PCR-confirmed SARS-CoV-2 infection or an uninfected control (not recorded which). This chain connects TRBV7-2 to TRBJ1-5, with D hard to call. Material: whole blood. CDR3 amino acids: CASSTNLNQPQHF. CDR3 DNA sequence: TGTGCCAGCAGCACAAACCTTAATCAGCCCCAGCATTTT.